One T cell receptor (beta chain) is described in this entry. What it binds is not known. About 0.5 to 1 ug RNA was reverse transcribed with random hexamers. It was immunoSEQ multiplex PCR that amplified TCR beta CDR3 across 54 Vbeta and 13 Jbeta. TCRdb called the immunoSEQ multiplex PCR reads again in MiXCR, with one record for every CDR3 protein. The data show about 210,000 distinct CDR3 sequences, with approximately 95% seen just once and 0.075% to 0.095% held by the top ten. From blood CD8+ and CD4+ T cells, the TCR beta chain was sequenced. Relapsing-remitting disease, either stable or active, was present in the treatment-naive patients who were the multiple sclerosis controls. This sample is drawn from a study of CD8 T cells in Susac syndrome. Study results and limitations: Only a relatively small number of individuals were included in the TCR sequencing and HLA analysis.

CDR3 length: 14 amino acids. The junction had 4 bases not matched to a gene; V was cut back by 6 bases and J by 5 bases. The germline V gene has CDR1 LNHDA and CDR2 SQIVND (reference sequence). Specimen: CD4+ T cells from PBMCs. The source of this sequence is a human donor with multiple sclerosis. V gene TRBV19 combines with J gene TRBJ1-6; the match to TRBD1 covers 7 bases. For the CDR3, the DNA is TGTGCCAGTAGGCCGGGACAGCATAATTCACCCCTCCACTTT. Amino acid sequence: CASRPGQHNSPLHF.